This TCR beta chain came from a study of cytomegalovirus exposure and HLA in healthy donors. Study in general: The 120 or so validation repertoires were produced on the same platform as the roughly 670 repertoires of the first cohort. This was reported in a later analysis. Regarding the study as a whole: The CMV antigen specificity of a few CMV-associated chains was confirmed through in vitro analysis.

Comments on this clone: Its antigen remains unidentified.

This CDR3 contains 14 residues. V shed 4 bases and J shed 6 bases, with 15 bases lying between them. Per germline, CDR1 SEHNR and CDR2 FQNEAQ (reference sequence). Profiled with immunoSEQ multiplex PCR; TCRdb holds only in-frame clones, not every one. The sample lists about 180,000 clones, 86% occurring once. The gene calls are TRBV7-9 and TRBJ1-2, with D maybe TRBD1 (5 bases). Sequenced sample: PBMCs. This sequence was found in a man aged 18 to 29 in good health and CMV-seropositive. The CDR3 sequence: CASSSRGTADGYTF. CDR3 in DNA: TGTGCCAGCAGCTCGCGGGGGACGGCTGATGGCTACACCTTC. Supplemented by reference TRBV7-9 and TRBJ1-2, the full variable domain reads DTGVSQNPRHKITKRGQNVTFRCDPISEHNRLYWYRQTLGQGPEFLTYFQNEAQLEKSRLLSDRFSAERPKGSFSTLEIQRTEQGDSAMYLCASSSRGTADGYTFGSGTRLTVV.